This T cell receptor beta chain was recovered during a study of shared clonotypes between healthy human individuals. Deep was the level used in running the assay. TCRdb's copy holds only in-frame clones and misses some; the assay was immunoSEQ multiplex PCR. The table lists about 380,000 clones, about 96% of them singletons. The TCR comes from a man aged 25 to 40 in good health. The sample comprised memory CD8+ T cells sorted from blood. Subset specified: CD45RO+ cells pooled with CCR7-negative TemRA cells.

The CDR3 region has the DNA TGTGCCAGTCGTTTTAGGAAGGAAGAGACCCAGTACTTC. Its protein product is CASRFRKEETQYF. The chain recombines TRBV19 with TRBJ2-5; D remains ambiguous. V was pared by 8 bases and J by 3 bases, with 13 bases between. The germline CDR1 and CDR2 sequences are LNHDA and SQIVND (reference sequence). The CDR3 consists of 13 residues.